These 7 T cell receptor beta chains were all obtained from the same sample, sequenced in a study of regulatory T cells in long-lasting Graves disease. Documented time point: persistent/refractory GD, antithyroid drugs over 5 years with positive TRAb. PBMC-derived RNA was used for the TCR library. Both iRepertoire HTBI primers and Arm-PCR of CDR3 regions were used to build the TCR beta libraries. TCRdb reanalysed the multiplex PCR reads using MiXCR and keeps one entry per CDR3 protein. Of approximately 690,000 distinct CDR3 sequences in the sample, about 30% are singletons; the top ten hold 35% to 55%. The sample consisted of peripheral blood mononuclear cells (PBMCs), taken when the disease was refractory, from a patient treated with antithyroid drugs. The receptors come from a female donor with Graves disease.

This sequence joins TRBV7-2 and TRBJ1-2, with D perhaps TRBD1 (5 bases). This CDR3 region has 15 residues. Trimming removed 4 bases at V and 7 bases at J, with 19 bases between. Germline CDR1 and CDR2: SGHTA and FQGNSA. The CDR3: CASSSPRAGQGGYTF. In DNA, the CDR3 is TGTGCCAGCAGCTCCCCCCGGGCAGGGCAAGGTGGCTACACCTTC.

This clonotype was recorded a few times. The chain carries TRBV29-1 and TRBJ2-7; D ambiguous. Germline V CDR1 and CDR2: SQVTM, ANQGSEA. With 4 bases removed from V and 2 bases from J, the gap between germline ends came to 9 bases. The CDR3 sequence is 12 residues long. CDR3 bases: TGCAGCGTTGTAAGGGATACCTACGAGCAGTACTTC. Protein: CSVVRDTYEQYF.

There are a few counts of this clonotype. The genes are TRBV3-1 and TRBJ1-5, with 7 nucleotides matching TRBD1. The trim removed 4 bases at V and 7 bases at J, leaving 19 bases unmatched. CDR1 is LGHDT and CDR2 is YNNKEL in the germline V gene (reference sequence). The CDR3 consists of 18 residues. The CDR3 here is CASSPNPLTGILKQPQHF. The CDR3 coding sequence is TGTGCCAGCAGCCCCAACCCTCTGACAGGGATCCTTAAGCAGCCCCAGCATTTT.

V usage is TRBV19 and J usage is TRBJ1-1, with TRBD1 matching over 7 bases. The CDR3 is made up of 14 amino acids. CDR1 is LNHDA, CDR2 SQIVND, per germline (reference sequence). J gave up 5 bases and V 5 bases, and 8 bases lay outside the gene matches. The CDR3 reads CASSLYDRETEAFF. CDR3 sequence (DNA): TGTGCCAGTAGTCTGTATGACAGGGAAACTGAAGCTTTCTTT.

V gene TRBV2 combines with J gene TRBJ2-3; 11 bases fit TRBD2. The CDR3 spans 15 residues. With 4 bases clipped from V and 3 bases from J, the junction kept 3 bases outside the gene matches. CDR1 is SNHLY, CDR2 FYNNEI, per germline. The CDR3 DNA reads TGTGCCAGCAGTGCACTAGCGGGAGTGACAGATACGCAGTATTTT. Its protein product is CASSALAGVTDTQYF.

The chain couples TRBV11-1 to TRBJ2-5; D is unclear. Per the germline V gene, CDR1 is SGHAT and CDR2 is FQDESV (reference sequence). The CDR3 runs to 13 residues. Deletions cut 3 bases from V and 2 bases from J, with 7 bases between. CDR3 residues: CASSFNLQETQYF. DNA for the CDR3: TGTGCCAGCAGCTTTAACTTGCAAGAGACCCAGTACTTC.

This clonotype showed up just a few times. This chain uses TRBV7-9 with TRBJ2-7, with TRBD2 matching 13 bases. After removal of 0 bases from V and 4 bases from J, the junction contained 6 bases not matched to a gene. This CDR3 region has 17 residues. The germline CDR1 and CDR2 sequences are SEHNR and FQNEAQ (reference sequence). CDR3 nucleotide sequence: TGTGCCAGCAGCTTAGCGGGGACTAGCGGGATAAGTTACGAGCAGTACTTC. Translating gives CASSLAGTSGISYEQYF.